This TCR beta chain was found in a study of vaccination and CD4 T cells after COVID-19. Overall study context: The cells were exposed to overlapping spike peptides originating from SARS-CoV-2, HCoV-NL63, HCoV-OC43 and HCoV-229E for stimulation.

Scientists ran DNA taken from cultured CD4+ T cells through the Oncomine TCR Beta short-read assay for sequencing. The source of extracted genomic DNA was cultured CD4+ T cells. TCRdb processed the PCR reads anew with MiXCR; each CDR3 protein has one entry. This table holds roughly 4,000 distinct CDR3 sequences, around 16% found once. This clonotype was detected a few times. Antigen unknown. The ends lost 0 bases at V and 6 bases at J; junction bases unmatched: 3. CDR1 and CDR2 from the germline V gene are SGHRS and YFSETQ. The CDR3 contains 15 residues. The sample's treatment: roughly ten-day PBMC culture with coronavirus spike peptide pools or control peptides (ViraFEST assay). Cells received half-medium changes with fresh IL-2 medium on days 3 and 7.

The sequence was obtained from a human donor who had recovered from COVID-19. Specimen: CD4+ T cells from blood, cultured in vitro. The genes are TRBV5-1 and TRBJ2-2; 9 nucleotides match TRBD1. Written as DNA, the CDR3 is TGCGCCAGCAGCTTGGGGGACAGGGCCTCCGGGGAGCTGTTTTTT. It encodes CASSLGDRASGELFF.